One and the same sample provided the 9 T cell receptor beta chains below, sequenced in a study of blood T cell repertoires in COVID-19. Only in-frame clones appear in the TCRdb table, and some are missing; sequencing was by immunoSEQ multiplex PCR. Among fewer than 300,000 clones listed, 80% to 90% were seen once. The sequenced material came from peripheral blood. Receptors originate from a woman in her fifties or sixties who had recovered from COVID-19.

The rearrangement uses TRBV7-3 and TRBJ2-1; D is perhaps TRBD2 (5 bases). V dropped 4 bases and J dropped 1 base, with 11 bases sitting between them. The length of the CDR3 is 15 residues. Per germline, CDR1 SGHTA and CDR2 FQGTGA. The CDR3 here is CASSSQPGSYNEQFF. In DNA form, the CDR3 reads TGTGCCAGCAGCTCCCAGCCGGGGTCCTACAATGAGCAGTTCTTC. Complete variable domain (other parts from reference TRBV7-3 and TRBJ2-1): GAGVSQTPSNKVTEKGKYVELRCDPISGHTALYWYRQSLGQGPEFLIYFQGTGAADDSGLPNDRFFAVRPEGSVSTLKIQRTERGDSAVYLCASSSQPGSYNEQFFGPGTRLTVL.

The chain carries TRBV27 and TRBJ1-1, with D maybe TRBD1 (5 bases). The CDR3 spans 12 residues. CDR1 is MNHEY and CDR2 is SMNVEV in the germline V gene (reference sequence). V was cut by 6 bases and J by 9 bases, with 14 bases left in between. The CDR3 sequence: CASSIRGPQAFF. CDR3 coding DNA: TGTGCCAGCAGCATTAGGGGCCCCCAAGCTTTCTTT.

J is TRBJ1-4 and V is TRBV4-3; 7 bases match TRBD1. V lost 1 base and J lost 4; bases outside the gene matches: 3. The V gene's germline CDR1 is LGHNA and CDR2 YSLEER. The CDR3 has 15 residues. CDR3 nucleotides: TGCGCCAGCAGCCAAGGGGGACAGCATAATGAAAAACTGTTTTTT. Translation gives CASSQGGQHNEKLFF.

In its sample, this clone was seen a few times. The chain recombines TRBV6-2 or TRBV6-3 with TRBJ2-7, with 9 bases lining up with TRBD2. The CDR3 runs 18 residues. Germline values: CDR1 MNHEY, CDR2 SVGEGT. V lost 2 bases, J lost 3 bases, and 14 bases stayed unmatched. The DNA of the CDR3 is TGTGCCAGCAGTTACCCCCGAGAAGCGGGAGGACCGGGCTACGAGCAGTACTTC. Its translation: CASSYPREAGGPGYEQYF.

The CDR3: CASSRGAGNQPQHF. CDR3 sequence (DNA): TGTGCCAGCAGCCGTGGGGCTGGGAATCAGCCCCAGCATTTT. This chain uses TRBV3-1 (or the pseudogene TRBV3-2) with TRBJ1-5; D may be TRBD1 (5 bases). V was shortened by 4 bases and J by 4 bases, with 11 bases between the two germline ends. Germline V gives CDR1 LGHDT, CDR2 YNNKEL (reference sequence). The CDR3 sequence is 14 residues long.

The V and J genes are TRBV6-5 and TRBJ1-3; 9 nucleotides match TRBD1. The CDR3 covers 15 residues. J gave up 6 bases and V 6 bases, and 9 bases lay outside the gene matches. Germline V gene sequence: CDR1 MNHEY, CDR2 SVGAGI. In nucleotides, the CDR3 is TGTGCCAGCAGCCCGACAGGGGGGCAAAAAAACACCATATATTTT. It encodes CASSPTGGQKNTIYF.

The count of this clone is one. The V and J genes are TRBV5-1 and TRBJ2-5, with D tentatively TRBD1 (7 bases). V dropped 2 bases and J dropped 4 bases, with 21 bases sitting between them. The CDR3 runs to 17 residues. In germline, CDR1 is SGHRS, CDR2 YFSETQ. This CDR3 is CASSLFPGGTFRETQYF. The DNA for the CDR3 is TGCGCCAGCAGCTTATTTCCAGGGGGGACTTTTCGAGAGACCCAGTACTTC. Supplemented by reference TRBV5-1 and TRBJ2-5, the full variable domain reads KAGVTQTPRYLIKTRGQQVTLSCSPISGHRSVSWYQQTPGQGLQFLFEYFSETQRNKGNFPGRFSGRQFSNSRSEMNVSTLELGDSALYLCASSLFPGGTFRETQYFGPGTRLLVL.

V is TRBV5-6 and J is TRBJ1-1; maybe TRBD1 (5 bases). Germline-derived CDR1 and CDR2 are SGHDT and YYEEEE. Deletions cut 2 bases from V and 5 bases from J, with 10 bases between. This CDR3 is 13 amino acids long. This CDR3 is CASSFFSGTEAFF. The CDR3 nucleotides read TGTGCCAGCAGCTTTTTTTCAGGGACTGAAGCTTTCTTT.

The rearrangement links TRBV7-6 to TRBJ1-4; 11 bases match TRBD1. The CDR3 has 14 amino acids. The V and J ends lost 8 bases and 7 bases, in that order; junction bases with no gene match: 6. Germline lookup yields CDR1 SGHVS and CDR2 FNYEAQ. The CDR3 DNA is TGTGCCAGCGGAGGGACAGGGGGAGGTGAAAAACTGTTTTTT. It translates to CASGGTGGGEKLFF.